This T cell receptor (beta chain) was identified during a study of Graves' ophthalmopathy and Graves' hyperthyroidism. Study-level points and caveats: Ophthalmopathy cases were distinguished from stable hyperthyroidism by a 13-signature model, reaching 85% to 90% sensitivity and roughly 81% specificity.

This CDR3 region has 12 residues. Trimming pared 2 bases from V and 5 bases from J, leaving 6 bases between. Germline CDR1 reads LGHDT; CDR2 reads YNNKEL (reference sequence). This clonotype was recorded at least ten times. As yet, its antigen is unknown. Investigators amplified TCR beta CDR3 regions from RNA transcripts. Scientists carried out first-round RT-PCR using HTBI primers and then a second-round multiplex PCR. A single record per CDR3 protein comes from TCRdb applying MiXCR to the multiplex PCR reads. The data hold approximately 210,000 distinct CDR3 sequences, with around 30% observed a single time.

The sequenced material came from peripheral blood. This receptor was obtained from a man between 45 and 60 years old with Graves' ophthalmopathy. The chain employs TRBV3-1 and TRBJ2-5; the D is unclear. The CDR3 here is CASSQIWETQYF. CDR3 nucleotide sequence: TGTGCCAGCAGCCAAATTTGGGAGACCCAGTACTTC.